These 26 T cell receptor beta chains were all obtained from the same sample, sequenced in a study of T cell responses to AZD1222 COVID-19 vaccine. Assay: immunoSEQ multiplex PCR; the TCRdb copy retains only in-frame clones and omits some. The profile shows 85,000 to 100,000 clones, about nine tenths of them singletons. The sequencing used peripheral blood, collected on day 0 of AZD1222 vaccination. The source of these receptors is an adult in good health.

The chain carries TRBV7-9 and TRBJ1-5; D gene unclear. Trimming took 1 base from V and 0 from J, leaving 10 bases between them. Germline assignment: CDR1 SEHNR and CDR2 FQNEAQ (reference sequence). The CDR3 is 16 residues long. CDR3 bases: TGTGCCAGCAGCTTAGGCCAGTTTGATAGCAATCAGCCCCAGCATTTT. Translating gives CASSLGQFDSNQPQHF.

The J gene is TRBJ1-6, the V gene TRBV19; D is possibly TRBD1 (5 bases). V lost 4 bases and J 0 bases, leaving 7 bases between the germline ends. The CDR3 totals 15 residues. From germline, CDR1 is LNHDA and CDR2 SQIVND (reference sequence). CDR3 DNA: TGTGCCAGTAGTACGCAGGGCTCCTATAATTCACCCCTCCACTTT. Protein: CASSTQGSYNSPLHF.

The chain uses TRBV7-2 and TRBJ2-2; D remains unclear. Germline V CDR1 and CDR2: SGHTA, FQGNSA. Deletions cut 2 bases from V and 4 bases from J, with 5 bases between. CDR3 size: 13 residues. The CDR3: CASSLFTTGELFF. In nucleotides, the CDR3 is TGTGCCAGCAGCTTATTTACCACCGGGGAGCTGTTTTTT.

This clone appeared a single time. CDR3 region: CATSDEDRNTGELFF. The CDR3 coding sequence is TGTGCCACCAGTGATGAGGACAGAAACACCGGGGAGCTGTTTTTT. This chain uses TRBV24-1 with TRBJ2-2; perhaps TRBD1 as D (6 bases). Trimming took off 3 bases at V and 2 bases at J, with 9 bases between the two ends. Germline V gene data show CDR1 as KGHDR and CDR2 as SFDVKD. This CDR3 region has 15 residues.

This clone has only a few counts. The chain combines TRBV19 with TRBJ2-1; 7 bases match TRBD1. Germline CDR1 is LNHDA and CDR2 is SQIVND (reference sequence). The V gene end was trimmed by 6 bases and the J gene end by 2 bases; junction bases not matched to a gene: 4. The CDR3 is 14 residues long. CDR3 region: CASSRDSAYNEQFF. In nucleotides, the CDR3 is TGTGCCAGTAGCCGGGACAGTGCCTACAATGAGCAGTTCTTC.

The sample holds one count of this clone. The V and J genes are TRBV18 and TRBJ1-1; no definite D call. Deletions cut 3 bases from V and 8 bases from J, with 10 bases between. CDR3 length: 12 amino acids. Germline-derived CDR1 and CDR2 are KGHSH and LQKENI. CDR3 coding DNA: TGTGCCAGCTCACCGGACCTCCGGGAAGCTTTCTTT. Translation: CASSPDLREAFF. Variable domain in full (rest from reference TRBV18 and TRBJ1-1): NAGVMQNPRHLVRRRGQEARLRCSPMKGHSHVYWYRQLPEEGLKFMVYLQKENIIDESGMPKERFSAEFPKEGPSILRIQQVVRGDSAAYFCASSPDLREAFFGQGTRLTVV.

The rearrangement uses TRBV7-9 and TRBJ2-3; D not resolved. The CDR3 loop spans 13 amino acids. V lost 3 bases and J lost 5, with 9 bases in between. CDR1 and CDR2 from the germline V gene are SEHNR and FQNEAQ (reference sequence). In DNA, the CDR3 is TGTGCCAGCAGCTTCCAATCCAGAGATACGCAGTATTTT. Its translation: CASSFQSRDTQYF.

The chain is built from TRBV18 and TRBJ2-5; D is ambiguous. CDR3 length equals 11 residues. Germline V gene data show CDR1 as KGHSH and CDR2 as LQKENI. V lost 4 bases, J lost 5 bases, and 5 bases lay in between. CDR3 loop: CASSHGETQYF. CDR3 DNA: TGTGCCAGCTCACACGGTGAGACCCAGTACTTC. The full variable domain, completed using reference TRBV18 and TRBJ2-5, is NAGVMQNPRHLVRRRGQEARLRCSPMKGHSHVYWYRQLPEEGLKFMVYLQKENIIDESGMPKERFSAEFPKEGPSILRIQQVVRGDSAAYFCASSHGETQYFGPGTRLLVL.

The V gene is TRBV27, the J gene TRBJ1-4, with D perhaps matching TRBD1 (5 bases). Trimming took 2 bases from V and 10 from J, leaving 20 bases between them. The germline gives CDR1 MNHEY, CDR2 SMNVEV (reference sequence). This CDR3 contains 16 residues. The CDR3 reads CASSLMSGQMIGKLFF. CDR3 nucleotide sequence: TGTGCCAGCAGTTTAATGTCTGGACAAATGATAGGAAAACTGTTTTTT.

The chain couples TRBV7-9 to TRBJ1-2, with TRBD1 matching over 7 bases. CDR1 and CDR2 from the germline V gene are SEHNR and FQNEAQ (reference sequence). Germline trimming cut 2 bases from V and 7 bases from J; bases unmatched to any gene: 13. This CDR3 has 16 residues. CDR3 DNA sequence: TGTGCCAGCAGCTTAAACAATGGACAGGCTCTTCGTGGCTACACCTTC. It encodes CASSLNNGQALRGYTF. The full variable domain, its missing parts supplied by reference TRBV7-9 and TRBJ1-2, is DTGVSQNPRHKITKRGQNVTFRCDPISEHNRLYWYRQTLGQGPEFLTYFQNEAQLEKSRLLSDRFSAERPKGSFSTLEIQRTEQGDSAMYLCASSLNNGQALRGYTFGSGTRLTVV.

The V gene is TRBV3-1 (or the pseudogene TRBV3-2), the J gene TRBJ1-3; 11 bases align to TRBD1. The CDR3 loop spans 16 amino acids. The germline gives CDR1 LGHDT, CDR2 YNNKEL (reference sequence). V dropped 4 bases and J dropped 4; count of bases not matched to a gene: 6. Here the CDR3 reads CASSPGTGGMGNTIYF. CDR3 DNA: TGTGCCAGCAGCCCCGGGACAGGGGGAATGGGAAACACCATATATTTT.

The rearrangement joins TRBV27 to TRBJ1-6, with 8 bases identical to TRBD1. The CDR3 spans 17 residues. V shed 5 bases, J shed 2 bases, and the junction held 8 bases outside the gene matches. The germline gives CDR1 MNHEY, CDR2 SMNVEV (reference sequence). CDR3 nucleotide sequence: TGTGCCAGCAGTGCAGGACAGGGTGACACCTATAATTCACCCCTCCACTTT. Translation: CASSAGQGDTYNSPLHF.

The rearrangement joins TRBV6-5 to TRBJ2-1; D possibly uses TRBD1 or TRBD2 (6 bases each). Germline values: CDR1 MNHEY, CDR2 SVGAGI. Trimming removed 11 bases from V and 0 bases from J, with 14 bases in between. This CDR3 region has 14 residues. The CDR3 sequence is CAAGGRSSYNEQFF. In nucleotides, the CDR3 is TGTGCCGCCGGGGGCCGGAGCTCCTACAATGAGCAGTTCTTC.

The chain joins TRBV7-2 to TRBJ1-2; D gene ambiguous. The CDR3 sequence is 15 residues long. Trimming removed 5 bases at V and 0 bases at J, with 13 bases between. Germline CDR1 reads SGHTA; CDR2 reads FQGNSA. CDR3 residues: CASSGRTVSNYGYTF. The CDR3 region has the DNA TGTGCCAGCAGCGGACGGACGGTTTCTAACTATGGCTACACCTTC.

The V gene is TRBV6-5, the J gene TRBJ1-1; D ambiguous. Germline-derived CDR1 and CDR2 are MNHEY and SVGAGI. Trimming took off 7 bases at V and 0 bases at J, with 12 bases between the two ends. CDR3 length equals 14 residues. CDR3: CASTRIGVNTEAFF. As DNA, the CDR3 is TGTGCCAGCACTCGCATCGGGGTGAACACTGAAGCTTTCTTT.

The chain has TRBV7-2 and TRBJ2-3; D gene ambiguous. Germline loops: CDR1 SGHTA, CDR2 FQGNSA. CDR3 length: 13 amino acids. V was clipped by 5 bases and J by 2 bases, with 8 bases between them. CDR3 amino acids: CASSPSYTDTQYF. CDR3 nucleotide sequence: TGTGCCAGCAGCCCGTCTTACACAGATACGCAGTATTTT.

The chain uses TRBV28 and TRBJ1-2; D ambiguous. The CDR3 is made up of 14 amino acids. Trimming shortened V by 2 bases and J by 2 bases, and 9 bases separated the two germline ends. From germline, CDR1 is MDHEN and CDR2 SYDVKM. CDR3 sequence: CASSLPGRNYGYTF. Here the CDR3 DNA reads TGTGCCAGCAGTTTACCCGGCCGAAACTATGGCTACACCTTC.

The V call is TRBV9, the J call TRBJ1-1, with D possibly being TRBD1 (6 bases). V was trimmed by 7 bases and J by 3 bases, leaving 19 bases between them. This CDR3 contains 15 residues. CDR1 and CDR2 (germline): SGDLS, YYNGEE. The CDR3 nucleotides read TGTGCCAGCTACGCTTTACAGGGCGTCCACACTGAAGCTTTCTTT. Protein: CASYALQGVHTEAFF.

This sequence joins TRBV7-8 and TRBJ1-5; TRBD1 agrees at 8 bases. CDR3 length: 23 amino acids. V shed 5 bases and J 1 base; nucleotides not matched to a gene: 28. CDR1 is SGHVS and CDR2 is FQNEAQ in the germline V gene. In DNA, the CDR3 is TGTGCCAGCAGCCCGACCCGGGACAGGATCCTTTTAGGCGGTAGGATAAGCAATCAGCCCCAGCATTTT. Its protein product is CASSPTRDRILLGGRISNQPQHF.

The chain joins TRBV20-1 to TRBJ1-4, with no clear D. This CDR3 has 12 amino acids. Between the trimmed V and J ends, which lost 3 bases and 1 base, there was a span of 3 bases. Germline CDR1 and CDR2: DFQATT and SNEGSKA (reference sequence). The CDR3 reads CSASGTNEKLFF. CDR3 nucleotides: TGCAGTGCTAGTGGAACTAATGAAAAACTGTTTTTT.

The chain carries TRBV6-5 and TRBJ2-5; TRBD2 is a possible D gene (7 bases). The CDR3 contains 16 residues. CDR1 and CDR2 from the germline V gene are MNHEY and SVGAGI. With 2 bases removed from V and 5 bases from J, the gap between germline ends came to 18 bases. The CDR3 region has the DNA TGTGCCAGCAGTTACGCGAGGGGGGGCAGTATGGAGACCCAGTACTTC. Protein product: CASSYARGGSMETQYF.

This clone is a singleton in its sample. The chain employs TRBV10-3 and TRBJ2-6, with 8 bases identical to TRBD1. Germline values: CDR1 ENHRY, CDR2 SYGVKD. This CDR3 spans 15 amino acids. Trimming cost V 11 bases and J 0 bases; bases outside gene matches: 6. CDR3 amino acids: CACRTGSSGANVLTF. DNA of the CDR3: TGTGCCTGCAGGACAGGGAGCTCTGGGGCCAACGTCCTGACTTTC.

Here the CDR3 DNA reads TGTGCCAGCAGTCCCCCCGGCATGAGTGGCTACACCTTC. Translating gives CASSPPGMSGYTF. The J gene is TRBJ1-2, the V gene TRBV28; D is undetermined. There are 13 residues in the CDR3. The germline V gene encodes CDR1 MDHEN and CDR2 SYDVKM. V gave up 5 bases and J gave up 7 bases, with 14 bases separating them.

This clone has a handful of counts. The J gene is TRBJ1-3, the V gene TRBV18; D call uncertain. The CDR3 extends over 13 amino acids. Germline CDR1 is KGHSH and CDR2 is LQKENI. The V gene lost 2 bases and the J gene lost 9 bases, with 11 bases spanning the gap. CDR3 amino acids: CASSPGPAGTIYF. Here the CDR3 DNA reads TGTGCCAGCTCACCAGGTCCCGCGGGCACCATATATTTT.

V usage is TRBV30 and J usage is TRBJ1-2; no firm D call. The CDR3 contains 13 residues. V shed 3 bases and J shed 7 bases, with 15 bases lying between them. Germline V gives CDR1 GTSNPN, CDR2 SVGIG (reference sequence). CDR3 sequence (DNA): TGTGCCTGGAGCCCCGGAACAAGTTCTGGCTACACCTTC. It encodes CAWSPGTSSGYTF.

CDR3 coding DNA: TGTGCCAGCAGCCTCGGACAGGGAAGAGGGAACACCTTC. Protein sequence: CASSLGQGRGNTF. The V and J genes are TRBV27 and TRBJ1-2, with 8 bases aligning to TRBD1. The CDR3 has 13 residues. Germline lookup yields CDR1 MNHEY and CDR2 SMNVEV (reference sequence). V shed 6 bases and J 12 bases; nucleotides not matched to a gene: 12.